Below, 28 T cell receptor beta chains from the same sample are listed, as sequenced in a study of shared clonotypes between healthy human individuals. Some clones are missing from TCRdb's copy, which holds only in-frame ones; the method was immunoSEQ multiplex PCR. Here the sample spans about 700,000 clones, around 72% being singletons. Input material: memory CD4+ T cells sorted from blood. Subset here: CD45RA-negative fraction. The receptors come from a woman younger than 45 in good health.

This chain uses TRBV5-1 with TRBJ1-1; D is uncertain. Germline loops: CDR1 SGHRS, CDR2 YFSETQ. V was cut by 4 bases and J by 3 bases, with 13 bases left in between. The CDR3 covers 14 residues. CDR3 in DNA: TGCGCCAGCAGCGTCGGGCTTCCGTACACTGAAGCTTTCTTT. Amino acids: CASSVGLPYTEAFF.

DNA of the CDR3: TGTGCCAGCAGTTTAAAAGGGACAGGGCAAAACTATGGCTACACCTTC. Amino acids: CASSLKGTGQNYGYTF. The J gene is TRBJ1-2, the V gene TRBV28, with TRBD1 matching 9 bases. The CDR3 spans 16 residues. CDR1 is MDHEN and CDR2 is SYDVKM in the germline V gene. Losses at the gene ends were 2 bases for V and 2 bases for J; bases not matched to a gene: 6.

The rearrangement uses TRBV27 and TRBJ1-4; D gene uncertain. V was pared by 6 bases and J by 2 bases, with 13 bases between. Germline loops: CDR1 MNHEY, CDR2 SMNVEV (reference sequence). The CDR3 has 15 amino acids. The CDR3 DNA follows: TGTGCCAGCAGGCTTAGAGGAGGCACTAATGAAAAACTGTTTTTT. Protein product: CASRLRGGTNEKLFF.

The rearrangement joins TRBV7-9 to TRBJ2-7, with D perhaps TRBD1 (5 bases). V was trimmed by 4 bases and J by 7 bases, leaving 14 bases between them. The V gene's germline CDR1 is SEHNR and CDR2 FQNEAQ (reference sequence). The CDR3 loop spans 13 amino acids. This CDR3 is CASSSRQPREQYF. CDR3 DNA: TGTGCCAGCAGCTCCAGACAGCCCCGAGAGCAGTACTTC.

The chain employs TRBV6-1 and TRBJ1-2, with 11 bases lining up with TRBD1. V lost 6 bases, J lost 7 bases, and 4 bases stayed unmatched. The CDR3 spans 13 residues. Germline CDR1 and CDR2: MNHNS and SASEGT. The DNA of the CDR3 is TGTGCCAGCAGCCGGGACAGGGGGACTGGCTACACCTTC. The encoded protein is CASSRDRGTGYTF.

In its sample, this clone was seen many times. This chain links TRBV27 with TRBJ2-3; D remains ambiguous. V was shortened by 4 bases and J by 1 base, with 15 bases between the two germline ends. Germline CDR1 reads MNHEY; CDR2 reads SMNVEV (reference sequence). This CDR3 spans 16 amino acids. In nucleotides, the CDR3 is TGTGCCAGCAGTTCCTCGAGGACCCCGCGCACAGATACGCAGTATTTT. Translating gives CASSSSRTPRTDTQYF.

The chain combines TRBV7-6 with TRBJ2-1; possible D gene TRBD1, 6 bases. The CDR3 has 14 amino acids. Germline V CDR1 and CDR2: SGHVS, FNYEAQ. V lost 5 bases and J 4 bases, leaving 12 bases between the germline ends. CDR3 loop: CASSLKTGYNEQFF. In DNA form, the CDR3 reads TGTGCCAGCAGCCTAAAAACAGGGTACAATGAGCAGTTCTTC.

The chain uses TRBV2 and TRBJ2-2; 7 bases align to TRBD1. The junction had 8 bases not matched to a gene; V was cut back by 6 bases and J by 7 bases. Germline assignment: CDR1 SNHLY and CDR2 FYNNEI. The CDR3 runs to 14 residues. The CDR3 region is CASSQRTGHGELFF. The CDR3 DNA is TGTGCCAGCAGCCAACGGACAGGACACGGGGAGCTGTTTTTT.

V usage is TRBV5-1 and J usage is TRBJ1-1; 7 nucleotides agree with TRBD1. The germline gives CDR1 SGHRS, CDR2 YFSETQ. The V and J ends lost 0 bases and 6 bases, in that order; junction bases with no gene match: 8. The CDR3 has 15 residues. In DNA, the CDR3 is TGCGCCAGCAGCTTGGTTGTGACAGGGAAATCTGAAGCTTTCTTT. This encodes CASSLVVTGKSEAFF.

This chain uses TRBV5-1 with TRBJ2-5, with D tentatively TRBD1 (6 bases). Between the trimmed V and J ends, which lost 0 bases and 4 bases, there was a span of 13 bases. Germline V gene lookup returns CDR1 SGHRS and CDR2 YFSETQ. The CDR3 sequence is 15 residues long. CDR3 nucleotide sequence: TGCGCCAGCAGCTTGGGAGGGGTAGGGGGAGAGACCCAGTACTTC. Translating gives CASSLGGVGGETQYF.

There are a few counts of this clone. Relative to the germline gene, one junction end is altered; a read error may explain this. V and J are TRBV19 and TRBJ1-5; D is ambiguous. The CDR3 extends over 13 amino acids. The V gene's germline CDR1 is LNHDA and CDR2 SQIVND (reference sequence). The CDR3 protein is CASSTRINRPQHF. CDR3 bases: TGTGCCAGTAGTACCAGAATCAATCGGCCCCAGCATTTT.

The chain combines TRBV5-1 with TRBJ2-3; D is undetermined. Germline CDR1 reads SGHRS; CDR2 reads YFSETQ. The ends were cut back, 4 bases at V and 0 bases at J, with 9 bases in the middle. The CDR3 extends over 14 amino acids. CDR3 in DNA: TGCGCCAGCAGCCCCGCTAGGAGCACAGATACGCAGTATTTT. It is translated as CASSPARSTDTQYF.

The V and J genes are TRBV5-4 and TRBJ2-5; possible D gene TRBD1, 5 bases. Between the trimmed V and J ends, which lost 4 bases and 4 bases, there was a span of 26 bases. Germline values: CDR1 SGHNT, CDR2 YYREEE (reference sequence). The CDR3 extends over 18 amino acids. Here the CDR3 reads CASSRSTVVDQRGETQYF. DNA of the CDR3: TGTGCCAGCAGCCGTTCTACGGTCGTGGACCAAAGGGGAGAGACCCAGTACTTC.

V usage is TRBV29-1 and J usage is TRBJ2-7, with a possible D match to TRBD2 (5 bases). The CDR3 length is 13 residues. Trimming removed 3 bases at V and 6 bases at J, with 15 bases between. Looked up from germline, CDR1 is SQVTM and CDR2 is ANQGSEA. CDR3 bases: TGCAGCGTTGATAGGGAGCAGTCGGGCGAGCAGTACTTC. Amino acid sequence: CSVDREQSGEQYF.

The sample holds a few counts of this clone. The rearrangement links TRBV6-5 to TRBJ2-1; D unclear. Trimming shortened V by 0 bases and J by 8 bases, and 11 bases separated the two germline ends. The CDR3 runs 14 residues. Per the germline V gene, CDR1 is MNHEY and CDR2 is SVGAGI. The CDR3 reads CASSYSKSLHEQFF. CDR3 sequence (DNA): TGTGCCAGCAGTTACTCGAAGTCACTACATGAGCAGTTCTTC.

This clone was observed a few times. This chain uses TRBV28 with TRBJ2-2, with D possibly matching TRBD1 (6 bases). Looked up from germline, CDR1 is MDHEN and CDR2 is SYDVKM. The CDR3 runs to 14 residues. V gave up 10 bases and J gave up 3 bases, with 15 bases separating them. CDR3: CAIAGAAHTGELFF. DNA of the CDR3: TGTGCCATCGCAGGGGCAGCCCACACCGGGGAGCTGTTTTTT.

The CDR3 nucleotides read TGTGCCAGCAGCCCTACAGGGGTTAACTATGGCTACACCTTC. Translating it yields CASSPTGVNYGYTF. The chain uses TRBV6-6 and TRBJ1-2, with 7 bases that match TRBD1. Per the germline V gene, CDR1 is MNHNY and CDR2 is SVGAGI (reference sequence). There are 14 residues in the CDR3. J was trimmed by 1 base and V by 6 bases; bases with no gene match: 5.

This rearrangement joins TRBV5-6 to TRBJ2-3; 10 bases fit TRBD2. Germline CDR1 reads SGHDT; CDR2 reads YYEEEE. V lost 3 bases and J lost 1; bases outside the gene matches: 2. The CDR3 is 15 residues long. The CDR3: CASSSLAGRTDTQYF. For the CDR3, the DNA is TGTGCCAGCAGCTCACTAGCGGGGCGCACAGATACGCAGTATTTT.

The V call is TRBV7-9, the J call TRBJ1-2, with TRBD1 identical over 7 bases. This CDR3 spans 14 amino acids. Trimming took 2 bases from V and 2 from J; bases not matched to a gene: 2. CDR1 SEHNR and CDR2 FQNEAQ come from the germline V gene (reference sequence). CDR3 DNA: TGTGCCAGCAGCTTACCAGGGGGAAACTATGGCTACACCTTC. Protein: CASSLPGGNYGYTF.

Notes on this clone: Other DNA sequences of this sample code for an identical CDR3. This chain connects TRBV6-5 to TRBJ1-1; 11 bases line up with TRBD1. Germline V gene lookup returns CDR1 MNHEY and CDR2 SVGAGI. This CDR3 region has 15 residues. Trimming at V came to 5 bases and at J to 0 bases, leaving 2 bases not matched to a gene. The CDR3: CASSRDRGMNTEAFF. In DNA, the CDR3 is TGTGCCAGCAGTCGGGACAGGGGGATGAACACTGAAGCTTTCTTT.

The chain carries TRBV27 and TRBJ1-4, with 7 bases aligning to TRBD1. J lost 7 bases, V lost 3 bases, and 8 bases had no gene match. Germline-derived CDR1 and CDR2 are MNHEY and SMNVEV (reference sequence). This CDR3 spans 15 amino acids. CDR3 coding DNA: TGTGCCAGCAGTTTCTTATCCCAGGGGGGTGAAAAACTGTTTTTT. Amino acid sequence: CASSFLSQGGEKLFF.

The chain couples TRBV4-2 to TRBJ2-7, with D tentatively TRBD2 (6 bases). V shed 6 bases and J shed 4 bases, with 25 bases lying between them. The CDR3 loop spans 17 amino acids. CDR1 LGHNA and CDR2 YNFKEQ come from the germline V gene. DNA of the CDR3: TGTGCCAGCAGTCTCACACACGTTTCCGGGACTCCTTACGAGCAGTACTTC. Its protein product is CASSLTHVSGTPYEQYF.

This sequence joins TRBV11-2 and TRBJ2-7, with 8 bases aligning to TRBD1. The J segment lost 6 bases and the V segment lost 5 bases, leaving 6 bases of the junction unmatched. The CDR3 consists of 13 residues. From germline, CDR1 is SGHAT and CDR2 FQNNGV. As DNA, the CDR3 is TGTGCCAGCAGCCCCGACAGGGGAGGCGAGCAGTACTTC. Protein: CASSPDRGGEQYF. Looking up the rest from reference TRBV11-2 and TRBJ2-7 gives the full variable domain: EAGVAQSPRYKIIEKRQSVAFWCNPISGHATLYWYQQILGQGPKLLIQFQNNGVVDDSQLPKDRFSAERLKGVDSTLKIQPAKLEDSAVYLCASSPDRGGEQYFGPGTRLTVT.

The V call is TRBV6-1, the J call TRBJ2-4, with no clear D. The CDR3 has 12 residues. Trimming stripped 6 bases from V and 14 bases from J, with 17 bases between. The germline CDR1 and CDR2 sequences are MNHNS and SASEGT. CDR3 sequence: CASRSRDVLKYF. The CDR3 DNA sequence: TGTGCCAGCAGATCCCGAGACGTGCTCAAGTACTTC.

To note about this clone: The junction shows a germline mismatch at one end, possibly a read error. This chain uses TRBV5-1 with TRBJ1-3, with a tentative D call TRBD1 (6 bases). Germline V gives CDR1 SGHRS, CDR2 YFSETQ. This CDR3 has 13 amino acids. This CDR3 reads CASRLDSGNTIYF. CDR3 nucleotides: TGCGCCAGCAGATTGGACAGTGGAAACACCATATATTTT.

This sequence joins TRBV6-5 and TRBJ2-7, with a tentative D call TRBD1 (5 bases). Trimming pared 0 bases from V and 6 bases from J, leaving 12 bases between. The CDR3 runs to 14 residues. Germline loops: CDR1 MNHEY, CDR2 SVGAGI. CDR3 residues: CASSYSGQAPEQYF. The CDR3 coding sequence is TGTGCCAGCAGTTACTCCGGACAAGCCCCCGAGCAGTACTTC.

This chain links TRBV10-3 with TRBJ2-7; TRBD2 aligns across 12 bases. The CDR3 runs 16 residues. CDR1 and CDR2 from the germline V gene are ENHRY and SYGVKD. V gave up 2 bases and J gave up 3 bases; unmatched junction bases: 5. The CDR3 spells CAISERTSGTRYEQYF. In nucleotides, the CDR3 is TGTGCCATCAGTGAGCGGACTAGCGGGACGCGCTACGAGCAGTACTTC.

V usage is TRBV2 and J usage is TRBJ2-1; D is perhaps TRBD2 (6 bases). Per germline, CDR1 SNHLY and CDR2 FYNNEI. V was pared by 5 bases and J by 3 bases, with 11 bases between. The CDR3 sequence is 14 residues long. CDR3 bases: TGTGCCAGCAGTAGGGCTAGCGACTACAATGAGCAGTTCTTC. It specifies CASSRASDYNEQFF.